The T cell receptor (beta chain) described here comes from a study of beta chain features in type 1 diabetes. This clone was detected only a few times. What was sequenced were expressed TCRB transcripts, since all of the isolated RNA had been reverse transcribed. Only in-frame clones appear in the TCRdb table, and some are missing; sequencing was by immunoSEQ multiplex PCR. Of 130,000 to 150,000 clones listed, roughly 50% are singletons. The CDR3 has 16 residues. With V trimmed by 3 bases and J by 7 bases, 9 bases remained unmatched. Germline loops: CDR1 MNHEY, CDR2 SMNVEV (reference sequence). The genes are TRBV27 and TRBJ2-5; 12 positions agree with TRBD1. The sequencing input was Tregs from blood. The receptor was isolated from a man younger than 35 in good health. CDR3 amino acids: CASSLSGQGAQRTQYF. Written as DNA, the CDR3 is TGTGCCAGCAGTTTGTCGGGACAGGGGGCGCAGCGGACCCAGTACTTC.